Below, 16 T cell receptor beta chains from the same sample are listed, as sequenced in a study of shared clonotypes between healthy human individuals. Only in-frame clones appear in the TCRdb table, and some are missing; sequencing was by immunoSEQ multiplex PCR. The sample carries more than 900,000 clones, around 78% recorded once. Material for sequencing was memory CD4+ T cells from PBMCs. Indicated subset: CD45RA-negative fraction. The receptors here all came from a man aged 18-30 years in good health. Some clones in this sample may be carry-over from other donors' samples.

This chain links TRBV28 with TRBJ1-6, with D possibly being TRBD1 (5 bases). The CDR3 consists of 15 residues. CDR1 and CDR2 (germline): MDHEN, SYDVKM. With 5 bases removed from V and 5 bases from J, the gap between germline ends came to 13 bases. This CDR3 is CASSPGRGHNSPLHF. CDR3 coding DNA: TGTGCCAGCAGTCCGGGACGAGGCCATAATTCACCCCTCCACTTT.

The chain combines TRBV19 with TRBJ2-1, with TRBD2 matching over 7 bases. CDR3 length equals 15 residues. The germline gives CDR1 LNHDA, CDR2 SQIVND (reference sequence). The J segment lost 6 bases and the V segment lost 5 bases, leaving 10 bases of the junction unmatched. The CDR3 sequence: CASSPWRERGNEQFF. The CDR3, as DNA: TGTGCCAGTAGTCCTTGGCGGGAGAGGGGCAATGAGCAGTTCTTC.

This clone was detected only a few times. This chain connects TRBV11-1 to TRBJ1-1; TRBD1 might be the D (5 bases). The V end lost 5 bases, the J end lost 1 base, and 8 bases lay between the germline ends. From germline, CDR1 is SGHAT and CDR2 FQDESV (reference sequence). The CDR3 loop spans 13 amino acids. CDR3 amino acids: CASSRGENTEAFF. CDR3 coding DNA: TGTGCCAGCAGCCGAGGGGAGAACACTGAAGCTTTCTTT.

The CDR3 DNA reads as TGTGCCAGCAGTGCCTTGACAGGCCTGGGGAATGAGCAGTTCTTC. It translates to CASSALTGLGNEQFF. This rearrangement joins TRBV28 to TRBJ2-1; D might be TRBD1 (6 bases). The CDR3 consists of 15 residues. The germline gives CDR1 MDHEN, CDR2 SYDVKM. V was cut by 5 bases and J by 7 bases, with 18 bases left in between.

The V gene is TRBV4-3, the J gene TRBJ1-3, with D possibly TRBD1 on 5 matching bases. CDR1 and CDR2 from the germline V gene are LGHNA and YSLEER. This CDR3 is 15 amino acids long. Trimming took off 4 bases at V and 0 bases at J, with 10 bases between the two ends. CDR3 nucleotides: TGCGCCAGCAGCCCGGGACCGTTCTCTGGAAACACCATATATTTT. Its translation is CASSPGPFSGNTIYF.

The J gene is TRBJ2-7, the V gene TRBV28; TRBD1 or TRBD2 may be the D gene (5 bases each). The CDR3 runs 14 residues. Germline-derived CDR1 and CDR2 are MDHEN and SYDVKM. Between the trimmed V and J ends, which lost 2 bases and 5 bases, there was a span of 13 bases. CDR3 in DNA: TGTGCCAGCAGTTTAGCCGGGGCGCACCACGAGCAGTACTTC. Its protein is CASSLAGAHHEQYF.

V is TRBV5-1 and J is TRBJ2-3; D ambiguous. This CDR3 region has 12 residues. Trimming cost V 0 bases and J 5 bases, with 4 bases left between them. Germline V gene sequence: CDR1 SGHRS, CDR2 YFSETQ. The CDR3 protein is CASSLGIDTQYF. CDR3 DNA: TGCGCCAGCAGCTTGGGAATAGATACGCAGTATTTT.

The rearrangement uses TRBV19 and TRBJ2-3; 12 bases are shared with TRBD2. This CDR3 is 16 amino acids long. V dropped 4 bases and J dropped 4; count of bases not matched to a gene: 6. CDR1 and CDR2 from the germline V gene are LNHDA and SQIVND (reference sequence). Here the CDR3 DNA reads TGTGCCAGTAGTAAAGCTAGCGGGAGGGCCTCAGATACGCAGTATTTT. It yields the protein CASSKASGRASDTQYF.

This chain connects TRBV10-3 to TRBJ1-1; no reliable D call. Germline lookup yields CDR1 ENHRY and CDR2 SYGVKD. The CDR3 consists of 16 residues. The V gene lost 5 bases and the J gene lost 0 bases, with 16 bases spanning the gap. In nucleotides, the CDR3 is TGTGCCATCAGTCCGGAGTCAGGCGGAATGAACACTGAAGCTTTCTTT. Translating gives CAISPESGGMNTEAFF.

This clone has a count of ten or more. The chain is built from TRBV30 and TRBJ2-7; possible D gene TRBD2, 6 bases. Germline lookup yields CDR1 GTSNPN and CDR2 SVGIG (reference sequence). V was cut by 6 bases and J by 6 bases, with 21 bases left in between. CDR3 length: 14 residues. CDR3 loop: CACHRGAAFGEQYF. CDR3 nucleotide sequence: TGTGCCTGTCACCGCGGGGCGGCTTTTGGCGAGCAGTACTTC.

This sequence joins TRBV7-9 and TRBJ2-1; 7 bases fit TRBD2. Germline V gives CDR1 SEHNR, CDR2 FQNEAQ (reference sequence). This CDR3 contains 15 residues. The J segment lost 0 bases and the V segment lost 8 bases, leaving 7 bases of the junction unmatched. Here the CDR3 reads CASGRGGGSYNEQFF. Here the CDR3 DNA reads TGTGCCAGCGGGCGAGGCGGGGGCTCCTACAATGAGCAGTTCTTC.

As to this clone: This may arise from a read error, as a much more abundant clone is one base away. The CDR3 nucleotides read TGTGCCAGCAGCTTAGTAGGGGCCGGGGAGACCCAGTACTTC. Residues: CASSLVGAGETQYF. V gene TRBV11-2 combines with J gene TRBJ2-5; D may be TRBD1 (5 bases). Germline V gene sequence: CDR1 SGHAT, CDR2 FQNNGV. The CDR3 has 14 amino acids. With 1 base removed from V and 5 bases from J, the gap between germline ends came to 11 bases.

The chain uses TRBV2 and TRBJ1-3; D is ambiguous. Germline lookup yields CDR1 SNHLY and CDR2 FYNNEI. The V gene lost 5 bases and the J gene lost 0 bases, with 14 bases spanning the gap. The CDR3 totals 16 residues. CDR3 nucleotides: TGTGCCAGCAGTCGGACGGGTAAAAGCTCTGGAAACACCATATATTTT. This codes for CASSRTGKSSGNTIYF.

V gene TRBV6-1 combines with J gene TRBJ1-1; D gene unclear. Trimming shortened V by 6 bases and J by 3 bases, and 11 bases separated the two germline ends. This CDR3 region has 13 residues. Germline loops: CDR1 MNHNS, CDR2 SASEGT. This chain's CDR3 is CASSLSSDTEAFF. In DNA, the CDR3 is TGTGCCAGCAGCCTTTCGTCTGACACTGAAGCTTTCTTT.

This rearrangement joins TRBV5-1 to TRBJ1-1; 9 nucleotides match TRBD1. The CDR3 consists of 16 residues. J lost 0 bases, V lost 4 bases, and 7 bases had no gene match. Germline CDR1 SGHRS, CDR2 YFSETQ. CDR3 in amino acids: CASSPGTGILNTEAFF. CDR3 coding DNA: TGCGCCAGCAGCCCCGGGACAGGGATACTGAACACTGAAGCTTTCTTT.

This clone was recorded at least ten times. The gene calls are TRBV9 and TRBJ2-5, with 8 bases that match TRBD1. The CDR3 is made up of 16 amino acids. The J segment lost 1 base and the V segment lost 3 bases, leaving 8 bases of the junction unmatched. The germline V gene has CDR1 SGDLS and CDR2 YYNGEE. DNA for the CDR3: TGTGCCAGCAGCGGCCGGACAGGGTCGGCCCAAGAGACCCAGTACTTC. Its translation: CASSGRTGSAQETQYF. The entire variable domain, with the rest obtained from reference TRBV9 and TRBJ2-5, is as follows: DSGVTQTPKHLITATGQRVTLRCSPRSGDLSVYWYQQSLDQGLQFLIQYYNGEERAKGNILERFSAQQFPDLHSELNLSSLELGDSALYFCASSGRTGSAQETQYFGPGTRLLVL.